This T cell receptor (beta chain) was captured in a study of T cell clonality in common variable immunodeficiency. CVID meant reduced serum IgG, IgA and/or IgM plus specific antibody deficiency. Overall study findings and caveats: In common variable immunodeficiency, TCR beta chains reportedly carried fewer deletions and N-nucleotide insertions.

Sequencing input was equivalent genomic DNA from CVID and controls. The data were produced by immunoSEQ multiplex PCR, yet TCRdb's version contains in-frame clones alone and is incomplete. Its table lists several thousand clones. The CDR3 is 15 amino acids. Germline values: CDR1 SEHNR, CDR2 FQNEAQ (reference sequence). V shed 4 bases and J 6 bases; nucleotides not matched to a gene: 8. About this clone itself: The antigen is not known. With the read ending 3 residues before the CDR3 end, the germline J gene is used to fill in that end.

The chain is built from TRBV7-9 and TRBJ2-3; 9 nucleotides align to TRBD2. This sequence was found in a human donor with common variable immunodeficiency. The sample consisted of peripheral blood mononuclear cells. The CDR3 sequence: CASSSLAGGGDTQYF. CDR3 bases read: TGTGCCAGCAGCTCCCTCGCGGGAGGGGGTGATACG.